A single sample gave rise to the 25 T cell receptor beta chains below, sequenced in a study of blood T cell repertoires in COVID-19. Measured with immunoSEQ multiplex PCR; TCRdb has only the in-frame clones, and not every one. The sample consists of about 270,000 clones, around 80% of them appearing once. Sequencing input: peripheral blood. These TCRs come from a man older than 75 with acute or convalescent COVID-19.

V gene TRBV7-2 combines with J gene TRBJ1-2; D not resolved. CDR1 is SGHTA, CDR2 FQGNSA, per germline. CDR3 size: 15 residues. The V and J ends lost 4 bases and 2 bases respectively, with 14 bases between them. The CDR3 sequence: CASSSGGGRNYGYTF. Here the CDR3 DNA reads TGTGCCAGCAGCTCCGGAGGAGGGAGGAACTATGGCTACACCTTC. Full variable domain (rest looked up from reference TRBV7-2 and TRBJ1-2): GAGVSQSPSNKVTEKGKDVELRCDPISGHTALYWYRQSLGQGLEFLIYFQGNSAPDKSGLPSDRFSAERTGGSVSTLTIQRTQQEDSAVYLCASSSGGGRNYGYTFGSGTRLTVV.

The genes are TRBV6-6 and TRBJ1-5; D is perhaps TRBD1 (5 bases). The CDR3 consists of 16 residues. Germline values: CDR1 MNHNY, CDR2 SVGAGI (reference sequence). V lost 6 bases, J lost 7 bases, and 22 bases lay in between. This CDR3 is CASSPHGGGRRQPQHF. CDR3 in DNA: TGTGCCAGCAGCCCCCATGGGGGAGGTCGACGCCAGCCCCAGCATTTT.

This clone was seen a handful of times. The chain carries TRBV25-1 and TRBJ2-5, with D perhaps matching TRBD1 (6 bases). Germline CDR1 and CDR2: MGHDK and SYGVNS. The germline V and J ends were trimmed by 3 bases and 2 bases, with 16 bases remaining between them. The CDR3 loop spans 16 amino acids. The CDR3 DNA reads TGTGCCAGCAGTGAGGGGGCGCCGGGCCGACAAGAGACCCAGTACTTC. It encodes CASSEGAPGRQETQYF.

The V call is TRBV27, the J call TRBJ2-5; 11 bases are a match to TRBD2. The CDR3 is 16 residues long. Germline loops: CDR1 MNHEY, CDR2 SMNVEV (reference sequence). The V gene end was trimmed by 2 bases and the J gene end by 1 base; junction bases not matched to a gene: 3. The CDR3 DNA reads TGTGCCAGCAGTTTAACTAGCGGGAGACTCCAAGAGACCCAGTACTTC. Its protein product is CASSLTSGRLQETQYF.

The J gene is TRBJ1-6, the V gene TRBV14; D gene unclear. Trimming shortened V by 4 bases and J by 15 bases, and 13 bases separated the two germline ends. The CDR3 contains 12 residues. Germline lookup yields CDR1 SGHDN and CDR2 FVKESK. DNA of the CDR3: TGTGCCAGCAGCCGAACTCCTTTTGGCCTCCACTTT. It codes for CASSRTPFGLHF.

The chain couples TRBV5-1 to TRBJ1-2; D perhaps matches TRBD1 (5 bases). The length of the CDR3 is 12 residues. Germline V gene data show CDR1 as SGHRS and CDR2 as YFSETQ. Trimming stripped 7 bases from V and 3 bases from J, with 10 bases between. CDR3 protein: CASSAGDYGYTF. CDR3 DNA: TGCGCCAGCTCCGCGGGGGACTATGGCTACACCTTC.

The genes are TRBV2 and TRBJ2-6; D is ambiguous. Germline-derived CDR1 and CDR2 are SNHLY and FYNNEI. The CDR3 has 15 amino acids. Trimming stripped 2 bases from V and 0 bases from J, with 5 bases between. The CDR3: CASSELSSGANVLTF. The CDR3 DNA reads TGTGCCAGCAGTGAACTGAGCTCTGGGGCCAACGTCCTGACTTTC.

This rearrangement joins TRBV23-1 to TRBJ1-5; 8 bases align to TRBD1. TRBV23-1 is flagged as an ORF with uncertain function. The CDR3 consists of 20 residues. The V segment lost 3 bases and the J segment 0 bases; nucleotides outside the gene matches: 16. The CDR3 reads CASSHTGQAILEGSNQPQHF. The CDR3 nucleotides read TGCGCCAGCAGTCATACGGGACAGGCGATCCTGGAGGGTAGCAATCAGCCCCAGCATTTT.

The chain uses TRBV18 and TRBJ1-1; D is unclear. V lost 4 bases, J lost 2 bases, and 14 bases lay in between. The V gene's germline CDR1 is KGHSH and CDR2 LQKENI. This CDR3 contains 15 residues. The CDR3 nucleotides read TGTGCCAGCTCACAGGGAAAGGAGGTCAACACTGAAGCTTTCTTT. As protein: CASSQGKEVNTEAFF.

The rearrangement links TRBV9 to TRBJ1-2; weak D call: TRBD1 (6 bases). Between the trimmed V and J ends, which lost 4 bases and 1 base, there was a span of 8 bases. Looked up from germline, CDR1 is SGDLS and CDR2 is YYNGEE. The CDR3 is made up of 13 amino acids. This chain's CDR3 is CASSRTVNYGYTF. CDR3 DNA sequence: TGTGCCAGCAGCCGGACAGTTAACTATGGCTACACCTTC.

The chain uses TRBV7-9 and TRBJ1-1, with D maybe TRBD1 (6 bases). V lost 7 bases to trimming and J lost 4 bases, with 13 bases between them. Germline assignment: CDR1 SEHNR and CDR2 FQNEAQ (reference sequence). The CDR3 loop spans 13 amino acids. The CDR3 nucleotides are TGTGCCAGCACTAATCAGGGGAGCACTGAAGCTTTCTTT. It specifies CASTNQGSTEAFF.

The CDR3 DNA sequence: TGTGCCAGCAGGCCACTAGCGGGAATCCCCGGGGAGCTGTTTTTT. Translating it yields CASRPLAGIPGELFF. J is TRBJ2-2 and V is TRBV27; 10 bases map to TRBD2. The germline gives CDR1 MNHEY, CDR2 SMNVEV (reference sequence). J was trimmed by 6 bases and V by 6 bases; bases with no gene match: 7. This CDR3 is 15 amino acids long.

V usage is TRBV18 and J usage is TRBJ2-5; 8 nucleotides align to TRBD1. The V gene's germline CDR1 is KGHSH and CDR2 LQKENI. This CDR3 has 14 amino acids. With V trimmed by 4 bases and J by 4 bases, 5 bases remained unmatched. The CDR3 region is CASSQNRGSETQYF. The DNA for the CDR3 is TGTGCCAGCTCACAAAACAGGGGGTCAGAGACCCAGTACTTC. Filled out from reference TRBV18 and TRBJ2-5, the complete variable domain reads NAGVMQNPRHLVRRRGQEARLRCSPMKGHSHVYWYRQLPEEGLKFMVYLQKENIIDESGMPKERFSAEFPKEGPSILRIQQVVRGDSAAYFCASSQNRGSETQYFGPGTRLLVL.

The V gene is TRBV5-5, the J gene TRBJ2-6; 11 bases match TRBD1. The CDR3 is 20 residues long. Germline values: CDR1 SGHKS, CDR2 YYEKEE (reference sequence). V shed 5 bases and J 5 bases; nucleotides not matched to a gene: 18. CDR3 DNA: TGTGCCAGCAGTTCAACCATAAGGACAGGGGGCCCCCCCCGGGCCAACGTCCTGACTTTC. Its protein product is CASSSTIRTGGPPRANVLTF.

This sequence joins TRBV29-1 and TRBJ2-5; D remains unclear. CDR3 length equals 12 residues. V lost 6 bases and J 2 bases, leaving 10 bases between the germline ends. Germline V lookup: CDR1 SQVTM, CDR2 ANQGSEA. Here the CDR3 DNA reads TGCAGCGTCCTTAGCCATCAAGAGACCCAGTACTTC. It specifies CSVLSHQETQYF.

The chain carries TRBV19 and TRBJ1-4; 9 bases map to TRBD1. V shed 6 bases and J 8 bases; nucleotides not matched to a gene: 7. Germline V gene sequence: CDR1 LNHDA, CDR2 SQIVND (reference sequence). CDR3 size: 14 residues. The chain's CDR3 is CASRRRDRVEKLFF. The CDR3, as DNA: TGTGCCAGTAGGCGCCGGGACAGGGTGGAAAAACTGTTTTTT. The variable domain in full, with the rest retrieved from reference TRBV19 and TRBJ1-4, is DGGITQSPKYLFRKEGQNVTLSCEQNLNHDAMYWYRQDPGQGLRLIYYSQIVNDFQKGDIAEGYSVSREKKESFPLTVTSAQKNPTAFYLCASRRRDRVEKLFFGSGTQLSVL.

The chain recombines TRBV2 with TRBJ1-4, with D uncertain. Germline V gene sequence: CDR1 SNHLY, CDR2 FYNNEI. V lost 7 bases to trimming and J lost 0 bases, with 18 bases between them. The length of the CDR3 is 17 residues. Here the CDR3 DNA reads TGTGCCAGCAATTTGGCAGAAACGAAAGCAACTAATGAAAAACTGTTTTTT. It encodes CASNLAETKATNEKLFF.

This clone was detected a few times. The chain has TRBV18 and TRBJ1-5; possibly TRBD1 for D (5 bases). V was pared by 2 bases and J by 3 bases, with 8 bases between. Germline V gene sequence: CDR1 KGHSH, CDR2 LQKENI. This CDR3 region has 14 residues. CDR3 protein: CASSPSRDNQPQHF. CDR3 nucleotides: TGTGCCAGCTCACCATCCAGGGACAATCAGCCCCAGCATTTT.

This chain joins TRBV3-1 (or the pseudogene TRBV3-2) and TRBJ1-2; a possible D gene is TRBD1 (6 bases). V lost 4 bases and J 8 bases, leaving 17 bases between the germline ends. Germline assignment: CDR1 LGHDT and CDR2 YNNKEL (reference sequence). The CDR3 is 14 residues long. CDR3 protein: CASSRTTGSHGYTF. The CDR3 nucleotides read TGTGCCAGCAGCCGGACCACAGGGTCCCACGGCTACACCTTC.

The rearrangement links TRBV19 to TRBJ1-4; no firm D call. The germline V gene encodes CDR1 LNHDA and CDR2 SQIVND (reference sequence). Trimming shortened V by 6 bases and J by 0 bases, and 8 bases separated the two germline ends. CDR3 length: 14 amino acids. The CDR3 here is CASRVHATNEKLFF. The CDR3 nucleotides are TGTGCCAGTAGGGTACACGCAACTAATGAAAAACTGTTTTTT.

The chain uses TRBV6-5 and TRBJ2-7, with 11 bases fitting TRBD2. The CDR3 contains 15 residues. V lost 3 bases to trimming and J lost 2 bases; unmatched junction nucleotides: 3. Per the germline V gene, CDR1 is MNHEY and CDR2 is SVGAGI. The CDR3 DNA reads as TGTGCCAGCAGTTATATAGCGGGGGGGGCCTACGAGCAGTACTTC. Its protein is CASSYIAGGAYEQYF.

This clone was observed a single time. The gene calls are TRBV7-9 and TRBJ2-7; D unresolved. The germline V gene encodes CDR1 SEHNR and CDR2 FQNEAQ (reference sequence). V was trimmed by 5 bases and J by 3 bases, leaving 5 bases between them. The CDR3 is made up of 11 amino acids. CDR3 sequence: CASSRGYEQYF. CDR3 DNA sequence: TGTGCCAGCAGCAGAGGCTACGAGCAGTACTTC.

V and J are TRBV4-1 and TRBJ2-7, with 7 bases that match TRBD2. Germline V gives CDR1 MGHRA, CDR2 YSYEKL. The CDR3 is 15 residues long. Trimming removed 1 base from V and 0 bases from J; junction bases left unmatched: 3. CDR3 region: CASSQGLAFSYEQYF. CDR3 bases: TGCGCCAGCAGCCAAGGACTAGCTTTCTCCTACGAGCAGTACTTC.

The chain combines TRBV5-1 with TRBJ1-2, with 7 bases matching TRBD1. The V gene end was trimmed by 4 bases and the J gene end by 8 bases; junction bases not matched to a gene: 14. The CDR3 loop spans 15 amino acids. The germline V gene has CDR1 SGHRS and CDR2 YFSETQ. CDR3 in DNA: TGCGCCAGCAGCCCACGGAACAGGGGCTCGGAAGGCTACACCTTC. Translation gives CASSPRNRGSEGYTF.

The chain combines TRBV2 with TRBJ2-2, with D perhaps TRBD1 (5 bases). Per the germline V gene, CDR1 is SNHLY and CDR2 is FYNNEI. Trimming removed 7 bases at V and 6 bases at J, with 15 bases between. The CDR3 is 14 residues long. CDR3 protein: CASTTTGLAGELFF. For the CDR3, the DNA is TGTGCCAGCACAACAACAGGATTGGCCGGGGAGCTGTTTTTT.